This TCR beta chain was recovered during a study of memory CD4+ T cells and cytomegalovirus serostatus (dated by TCRdb to the late 2010s). For the study in its entirety: The 33 healthy Belgian adults in the cohort included 9 who were CMV seropositive and 24 who were CMV seronegative. To replicate a published TCR-based CMV serostatus classifier, the study sequenced CD4+ memory TCRbeta repertoires from a Belgian cohort whose cytomegalovirus serostatus was known. The research as a whole found: On the Belgian cohort, the classifier built on the original framework reached a median bootstrapped AUC of approximately 0.95, with a 95% CI of 0.76-1.00. Only CD4+CD45RO+ memory cells were sequenced, in contrast to the original study, which included naive and memory CD4+ and CD8+ populations. Results were interpreted as suggesting that the CMV-associated TCR signature is largely present in the CD4+ memory repertoire. Among the 150 to 200 previously reported CMV-associated TCRbeta sequences, 67 showed up in the CD4+ memory repertoires, with each one found in between one and five individuals. For CMV serostatus prediction, a median bootstrapped AUC of approximately 0.95 was reached with the original framework, and a median bootstrapped AUC of roughly 0.9 was reached with a US-trained random forest.

Single viable CD3+CD4+CD8-CD45RO+ cells were sorted as memory CD4+ T cells on a FACSAria II. To determine CMV serostatus, a Roche Elecsys assay was used that detects serum IgG against CMV pp150, pp28, p38 and p52. After thawing, total CD4+ T cells were enriched by positive selection with CD4 magnetic microbeads. The samples came from a different study that was designed specifically to examine the CD4+ T cell memory repertoire. Peripheral blood mononuclear cells were isolated and cryopreserved according to standard operating procedures, and serum was kept at -80 degrees C. The staining relied on CD3-PerCP (BW264/56), CD4-APC (RPA-T4), CD45RO-PE (UCHT1) and CD8-Pacific Orange (3B5) antibodies, and Sytox blue was used to exclude non-viable cells. Genomic DNA was extracted from sorted cells with the Quick-DNA Microprep Kit. Amplification of TCRbeta DNA was done with the immunoSEQ hsTCRbeta kit, following the protocol from the manufacturer. TCRbeta libraries were sequenced on an Illumina MiSeq instrument. In the source study's methods: Once out-of-frame sequences had been removed, more than 2 million distinct TCRbeta sequences were left, which works out to an average of about 66,813 per individual. Each individual was scored according to the count of about 150 previously reported CMV-associated TCRbeta sequences and the total productive distinct TCRbeta count. A beta-binomial model was reimplemented in Python, and random forests from scikit-learn, run with default parameters, were trained on data from the US cohort. Classifier performance on the Belgian cohort was reported as the median AUC with percentile confidence intervals calculated over 10,000 bootstrap iterations. Imported from immuneACCESS, the table was reduced by TCRdb to in-frame sequences with V and J called. These copies leave out some clones; in studies compared against another copy, an unresolved V gene accounts for under half, and the cause of the remainder is not known. That table furnishes V, J and clone size, whereas the DNA furnished D and trimming. The sample profile shows some 47,000 clones; under 80% of them were found once. The leading ten clones occupy 0.77% of the sample.

A note on this clone: Its binding antigen is unknown. Within one base of it there is no much larger clone, and no base qualities were kept.

The sample was memory CD4+ T cells from blood. The sequence was obtained from an adult in good health and CMV-seronegative.

The CDR3: CASSVQVNTEAFF. The nucleotide sequence is TGTGCCAGCAGCGTCCAGGTGAACACTGAAGCTTTCTTT. Recombination connected TRBV9 to TRBJ1-1, with the D gene uncertain. The V and J ends are trimmed by 2 bases and 0 bases, leaving 5 bases between them. Looking up the germline V gene yields CDR1 SGDLS and CDR2 YYNGEE. Measured from the cysteine to the phenylalanine, the CDR3 is 13 residues long. The entry retains the CDR3 DNA only, 39 bases that are in frame from base 1.